A selection of T cell receptor beta chains follows, all from one sample in a study of blood T cell repertoires in COVID-19. TCRdb keeps only in-frame clones here, not all; method: immunoSEQ multiplex PCR. The data show 200,000 to 250,000 clones, 80% to 90% seen once. Material: PBMCs or T cells enriched from blood (not recorded which). The receptors derive from a woman younger than 45 who had recovered from COVID-19. The CDR3 runs from the conserved cysteine through the conserved F or W. Fields, in order: J gene, clone size, V gene, D gene, CDR3 protein, CDR3 DNA. The D gene is left open where the match is weak. Size values are once, few and many counts, or a class for expanded clones, and some rows have none.

TRBJ1-1 few TRBV18 TRBD1 CASSSSSGTGPRTEAFF TGTGCCAGCTCATCCTCTTCCGGGACAGGGCCCCGGACTGAAGCTTTCTTT
TRBJ1-2 once TRBV30 - CAWTYPGYLGMLGYTF TGTGCCTGGACCTACCCCGGCTATTTGGGCATGCTCGGCTACACCTTC
TRBJ1-2 - TRBV6-5 - CASSPSAGNYGYTF TGTGCCAGCAGTCCCTCCGCGGGTAACTATGGCTACACCTTC
TRBJ2-1 once TRBV9 - CASSPRSGGVYNEQFF TGTGCCAGCAGCCCCAGATCCGGAGGAGTTTACAATGAGCAGTTCTTC
TRBJ2-3 - TRBV7-8 - CASSPQDTQYF TGTGCCAGCAGCCCCCAAGATACGCAGTATTTT
TRBJ1-1 once TRBV9 TRBD1 CASSGSTGINTEAFF TGTGCCAGCAGCGGTTCGACAGGGATCAACACTGAAGCTTTCTTT
TRBJ2-7 - TRBV28 - CASSLYTGRYEQYF TGTGCCAGCAGTTTATATACAGGACGTTACGAGCAGTACTTC
TRBJ2-1 - TRBV15 - CATSRDFGRTYNEQFF TGTGCCACCAGCAGAGATTTTGGGAGGACCTACAATGAGCAGTTCTTC
TRBJ1-2 once TRBV30 - CAWSAGGYTF TGTGCCTGGAGCGCCGGTGGCTACACCTTC
TRBJ2-1 - TRBV24-1 - CATSDSGPGASYNEQFF TGTGCCACCAGTGATTCGGGGCCAGGGGCCTCCTACAATGAGCAGTTCTTC
TRBJ2-7 - TRBV6-6 TRBD2 CASIREGNEQYF TGTGCCAGCATCAGGGAGGGAAACGAGCAGTACTTC
TRBJ1-1 - TRBV5-1 - CASSLAEVNTEAFF TGCGCCAGCAGCTTGGCAGAAGTCAACACTGAAGCTTTCTTT
TRBJ2-1 - TRBV7-6 TRBD2 CASSLYGTSGYNEQFF TGTGCCAGCAGCTTATACGGGACTAGCGGTTACAATGAGCAGTTCTTC
TRBJ1-1 - TRBV29-1 TRBD1 CSVQTGPENTEAFF TGCAGCGTCCAGACAGGGCCCGAGAACACTGAAGCTTTCTTT